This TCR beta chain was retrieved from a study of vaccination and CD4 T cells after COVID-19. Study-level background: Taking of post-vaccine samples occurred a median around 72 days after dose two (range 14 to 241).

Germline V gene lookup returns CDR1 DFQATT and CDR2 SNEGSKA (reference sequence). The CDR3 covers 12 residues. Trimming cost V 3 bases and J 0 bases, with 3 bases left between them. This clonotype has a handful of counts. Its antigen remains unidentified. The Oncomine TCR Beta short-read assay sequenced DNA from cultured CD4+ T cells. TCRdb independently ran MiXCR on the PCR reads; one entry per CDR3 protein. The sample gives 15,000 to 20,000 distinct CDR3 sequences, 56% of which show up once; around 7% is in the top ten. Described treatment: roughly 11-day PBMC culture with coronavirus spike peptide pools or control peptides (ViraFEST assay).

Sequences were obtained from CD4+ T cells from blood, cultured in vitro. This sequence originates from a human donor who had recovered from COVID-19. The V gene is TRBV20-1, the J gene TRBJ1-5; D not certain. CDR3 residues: CSASRSNQPQHF. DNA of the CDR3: TGCAGTGCTAGCCGTAGCAATCAGCCCCAGCATTTT.